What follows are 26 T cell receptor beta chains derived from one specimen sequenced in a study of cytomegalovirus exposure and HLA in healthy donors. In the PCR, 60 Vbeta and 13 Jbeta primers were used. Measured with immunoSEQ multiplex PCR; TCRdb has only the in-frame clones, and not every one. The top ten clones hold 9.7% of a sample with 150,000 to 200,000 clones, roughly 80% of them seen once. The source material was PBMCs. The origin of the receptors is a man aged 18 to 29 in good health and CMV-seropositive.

CDR3 nucleotides: TGTGCCAGCTCACCAGGAGGAGCGGGAAGGTCCTACAATGAGCAGTTCTTC. As protein: CASSPGGAGRSYNEQFF. The chain couples TRBV18 to TRBJ2-1; 7 bases match TRBD2. The V and J ends lost 2 bases and 1 base, in that order; junction bases with no gene match: 8. Germline lookup yields CDR1 KGHSH and CDR2 LQKENI. The CDR3 loop spans 17 amino acids.

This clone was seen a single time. Written as DNA, the CDR3 is TGCGCCAGCAGCCAACGCTCATCAGGGGGCCAAGAGACCCAGTACTTC. This codes for CASSQRSSGGQETQYF. The V gene is TRBV4-1, the J gene TRBJ2-5, with 7 nucleotides matching TRBD1. CDR3 length equals 16 residues. With 2 bases clipped from V and 1 base from J, the junction kept 7 bases outside the gene matches. Germline-derived CDR1 and CDR2 are MGHRA and YSYEKL.

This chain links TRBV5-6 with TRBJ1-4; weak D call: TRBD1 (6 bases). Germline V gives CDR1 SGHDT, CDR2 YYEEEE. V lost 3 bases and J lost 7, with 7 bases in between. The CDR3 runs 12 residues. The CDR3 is CASSSDSEKLFF. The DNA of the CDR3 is TGTGCCAGCAGCTCGGACAGTGAAAAACTGTTTTTT.

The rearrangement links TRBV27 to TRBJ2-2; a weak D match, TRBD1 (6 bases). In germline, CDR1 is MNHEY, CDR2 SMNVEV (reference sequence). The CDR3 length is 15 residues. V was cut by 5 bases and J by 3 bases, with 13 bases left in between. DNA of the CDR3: TGTGCCAGCAGTCCCCGGGACACGCACACCGGGGAGCTGTTTTTT. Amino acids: CASSPRDTHTGELFF.

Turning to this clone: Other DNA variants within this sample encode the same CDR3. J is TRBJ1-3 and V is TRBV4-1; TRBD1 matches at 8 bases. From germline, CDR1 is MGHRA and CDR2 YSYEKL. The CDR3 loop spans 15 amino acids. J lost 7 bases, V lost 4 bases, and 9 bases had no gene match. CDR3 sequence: CASSPTGASSNTIYF. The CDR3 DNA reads TGCGCCAGCAGCCCGACAGGGGCCTCGTCGAACACCATATATTTT.

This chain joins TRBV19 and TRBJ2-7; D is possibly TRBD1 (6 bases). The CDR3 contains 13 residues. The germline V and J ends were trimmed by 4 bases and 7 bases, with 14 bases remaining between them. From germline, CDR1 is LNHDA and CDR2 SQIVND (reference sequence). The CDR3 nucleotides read TGTGCCAGTAGTACAGGGGAAGCAGATGAGCAGTACTTC. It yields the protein CASSTGEADEQYF.

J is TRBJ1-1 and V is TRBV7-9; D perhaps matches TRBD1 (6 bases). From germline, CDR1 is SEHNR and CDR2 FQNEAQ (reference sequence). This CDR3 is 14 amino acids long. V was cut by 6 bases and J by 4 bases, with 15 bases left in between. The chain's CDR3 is CASRPGEGGTEAFF. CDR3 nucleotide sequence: TGTGCCAGCAGACCCGGGGAAGGGGGCACTGAAGCTTTCTTT.

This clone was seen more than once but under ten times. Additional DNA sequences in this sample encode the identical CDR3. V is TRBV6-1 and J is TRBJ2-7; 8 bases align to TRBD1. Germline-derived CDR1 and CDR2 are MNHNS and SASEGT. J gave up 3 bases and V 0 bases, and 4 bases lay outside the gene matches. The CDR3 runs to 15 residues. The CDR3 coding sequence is TGTGCCAGCAGTGAAGCTGGGACAGGAGTCTACGAGCAGTACTTC. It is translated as CASSEAGTGVYEQYF.

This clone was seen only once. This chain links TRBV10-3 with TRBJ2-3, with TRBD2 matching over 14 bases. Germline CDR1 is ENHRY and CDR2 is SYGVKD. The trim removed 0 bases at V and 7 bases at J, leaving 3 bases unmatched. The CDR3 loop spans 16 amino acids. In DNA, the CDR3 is TGTGCCATCAGTGAGTCCGGACTAGCGGGAGGTAATACGCAGTATTTT. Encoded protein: CAISESGLAGGNTQYF.

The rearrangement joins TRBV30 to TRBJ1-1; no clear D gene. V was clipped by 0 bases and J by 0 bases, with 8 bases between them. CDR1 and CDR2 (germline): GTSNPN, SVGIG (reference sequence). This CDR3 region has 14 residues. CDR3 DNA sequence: TGTGCCTGGAGTGTCCCCGGGATGAACACTGAAGCTTTCTTT. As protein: CAWSVPGMNTEAFF.

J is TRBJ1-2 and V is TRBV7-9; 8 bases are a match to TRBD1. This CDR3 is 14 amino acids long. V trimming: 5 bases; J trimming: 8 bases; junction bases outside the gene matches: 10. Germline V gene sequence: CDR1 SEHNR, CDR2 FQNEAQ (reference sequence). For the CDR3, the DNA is TGTGCCAGCAGCACACGGGACAGGTCTTCGGGCTACACCTTC. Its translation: CASSTRDRSSGYTF. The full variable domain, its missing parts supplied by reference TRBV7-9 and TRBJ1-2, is DTGVSQNPRHKITKRGQNVTFRCDPISEHNRLYWYRQTLGQGPEFLTYFQNEAQLEKSRLLSDRFSAERPKGSFSTLEIQRTEQGDSAMYLCASSTRDRSSGYTFGSGTRLTVV.

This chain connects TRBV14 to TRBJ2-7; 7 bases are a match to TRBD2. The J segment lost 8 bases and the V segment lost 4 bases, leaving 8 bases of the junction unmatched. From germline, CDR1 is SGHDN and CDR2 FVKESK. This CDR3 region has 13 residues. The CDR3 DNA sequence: TGTGCCAGCAGCCTCAGGACTAGTCCGAAGCAGTACTTC. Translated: CASSLRTSPKQYF.

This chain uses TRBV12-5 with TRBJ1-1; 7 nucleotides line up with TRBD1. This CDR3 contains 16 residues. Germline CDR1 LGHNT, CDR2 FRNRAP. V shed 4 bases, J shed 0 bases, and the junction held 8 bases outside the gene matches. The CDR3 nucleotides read TGTGCTAGTGGTTCTCGACAGGGTTCGTTGAACACTGAAGCTTTCTTT. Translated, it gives CASGSRQGSLNTEAFF.

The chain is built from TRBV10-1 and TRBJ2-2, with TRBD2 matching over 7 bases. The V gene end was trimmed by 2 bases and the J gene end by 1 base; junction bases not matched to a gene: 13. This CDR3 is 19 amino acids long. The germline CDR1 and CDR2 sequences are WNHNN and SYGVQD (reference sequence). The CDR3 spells CASSEARLVGGVNTGELFF. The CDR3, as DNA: TGCGCCAGCAGTGAGGCGAGACTAGTGGGGGGGGTGAACACCGGGGAGCTGTTTTTT.

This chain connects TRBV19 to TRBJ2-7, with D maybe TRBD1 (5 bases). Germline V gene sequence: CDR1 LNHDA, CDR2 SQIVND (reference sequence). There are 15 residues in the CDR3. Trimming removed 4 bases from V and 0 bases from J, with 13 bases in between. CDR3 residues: CASSTDSDSSYEQYF. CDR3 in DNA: TGTGCCAGTAGTACCGACAGCGATAGCTCCTACGAGCAGTACTTC.

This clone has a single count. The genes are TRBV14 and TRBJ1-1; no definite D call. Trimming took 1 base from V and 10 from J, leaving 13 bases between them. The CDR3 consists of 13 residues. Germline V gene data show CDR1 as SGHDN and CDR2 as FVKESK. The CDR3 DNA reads TGTGCCAGCAGCCAAGGAGGCGGGGAGGTAGCTTTCTTT. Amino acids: CASSQGGGEVAFF. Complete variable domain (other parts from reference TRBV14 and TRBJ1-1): EAGVTQFPSHSVIEKGQTVTLRCDPISGHDNLYWYRRVMGKEIKFLLHFVKESKQDESGMPNNRFLAERTGGTYSTLKVQPAELEDSGVYFCASSQGGGEVAFFGQGTRLTVV.

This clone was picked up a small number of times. The CDR3 protein is CASTFRGLGNQPQHF. The CDR3 coding sequence is TGTGCCAGCACATTCAGGGGATTGGGCAATCAGCCCCAGCATTTT. The chain is built from TRBV28 and TRBJ1-5, with D possibly TRBD1 on 6 matching bases. V lost 7 bases, J lost 2 bases, and 15 bases lay in between. Germline-derived CDR1 and CDR2 are MDHEN and SYDVKM. The CDR3 extends over 15 amino acids. Supplemented by reference TRBV28 and TRBJ1-5, the full variable domain reads DVKVTQSSRYLVKRTGEKVFLECVQDMDHENMFWYRQDPGLGLRLIYFSYDVKMKEKGDIPEGYSVSREKKERFSLILESASTNQTSMYLCASTFRGLGNQPQHFGDGTRLSIL.

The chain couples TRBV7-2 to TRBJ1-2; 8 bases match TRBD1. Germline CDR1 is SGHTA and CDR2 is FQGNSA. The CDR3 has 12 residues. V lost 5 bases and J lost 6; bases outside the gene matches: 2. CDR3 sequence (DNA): TGTGCCAGCAGCCCGACAGGGGATGGCTACACCTTC. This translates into CASSPTGDGYTF.

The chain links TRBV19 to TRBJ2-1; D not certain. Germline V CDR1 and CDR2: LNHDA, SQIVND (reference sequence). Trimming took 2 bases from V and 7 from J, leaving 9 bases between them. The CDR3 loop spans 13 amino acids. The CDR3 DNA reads TGTGCCAGTAGTATAACCGGGTCTAATGAGCAGTTCTTC. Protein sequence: CASSITGSNEQFF. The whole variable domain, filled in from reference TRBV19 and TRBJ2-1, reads DGGITQSPKYLFRKEGQNVTLSCEQNLNHDAMYWYRQDPGQGLRLIYYSQIVNDFQKGDIAEGYSVSREKKESFPLTVTSAQKNPTAFYLCASSITGSNEQFFGPGTRLTVL.

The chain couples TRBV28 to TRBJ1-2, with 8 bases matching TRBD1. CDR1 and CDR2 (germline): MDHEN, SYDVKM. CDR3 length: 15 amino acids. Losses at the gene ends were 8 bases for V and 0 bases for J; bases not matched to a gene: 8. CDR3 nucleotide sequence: TGTGCCAGCGGATCGGACAGGGCTGCTAACTATGGCTACACCTTC. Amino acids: CASGSDRAANYGYTF.

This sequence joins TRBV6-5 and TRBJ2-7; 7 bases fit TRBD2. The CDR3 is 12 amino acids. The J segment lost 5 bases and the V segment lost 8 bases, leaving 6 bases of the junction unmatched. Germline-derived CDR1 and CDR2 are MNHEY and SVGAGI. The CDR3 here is CASAGAAHEQYF. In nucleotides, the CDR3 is TGTGCCAGCGCGGGAGCGGCCCACGAGCAGTACTTC.

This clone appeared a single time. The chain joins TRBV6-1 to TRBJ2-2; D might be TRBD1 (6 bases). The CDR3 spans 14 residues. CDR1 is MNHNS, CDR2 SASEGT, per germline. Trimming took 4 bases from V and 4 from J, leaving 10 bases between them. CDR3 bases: TGTGCCAGCAGTGCCGGACAGTCCACCGGGGAGCTGTTTTTT. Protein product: CASSAGQSTGELFF.

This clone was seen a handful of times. The CDR3 DNA sequence: TGCAGCGTTTCATACGACAGAACCAATCAGCCCCAGCATTTT. Translated, it gives CSVSYDRTNQPQHF. This chain connects TRBV29-1 to TRBJ1-5; possibly TRBD1 for D (5 bases). Germline V gene sequence: CDR1 SQVTM, CDR2 ANQGSEA. This CDR3 spans 14 amino acids. The V end was cut by 5 bases, the J end by 3 bases, with 14 bases between. Looking up the rest from reference TRBV29-1 and TRBJ1-5 gives the full variable domain: SAVISQKPSRDICQRGTSLTIQCQVDSQVTMMFWYRQQPGQSLTLIATANQGSEATYESGFVIDKFPISRPNLTFSTLTVSNMSPEDSSIYLCSVSYDRTNQPQHFGDGTRLSIL.

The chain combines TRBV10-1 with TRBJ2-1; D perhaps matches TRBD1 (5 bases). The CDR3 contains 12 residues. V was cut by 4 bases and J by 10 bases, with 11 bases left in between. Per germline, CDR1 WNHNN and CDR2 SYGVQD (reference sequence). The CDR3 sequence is CASSVATEEQFF. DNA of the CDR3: TGCGCCAGCAGTGTGGCGACAGAAGAGCAGTTCTTC.

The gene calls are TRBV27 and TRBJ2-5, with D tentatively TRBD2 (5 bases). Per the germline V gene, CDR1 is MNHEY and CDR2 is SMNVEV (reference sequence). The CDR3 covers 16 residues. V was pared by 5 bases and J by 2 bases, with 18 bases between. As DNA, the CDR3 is TGTGCCAGCAGTATTCATTCTACTAGTCCGCAAGAGACCCAGTACTTC. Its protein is CASSIHSTSPQETQYF.

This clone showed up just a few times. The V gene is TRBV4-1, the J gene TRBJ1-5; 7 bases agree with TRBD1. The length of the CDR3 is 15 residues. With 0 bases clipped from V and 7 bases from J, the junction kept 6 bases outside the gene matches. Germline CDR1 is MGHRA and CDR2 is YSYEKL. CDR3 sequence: CASSQDDREVQPQHF. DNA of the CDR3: TGCGCCAGCAGCCAAGATGACAGGGAAGTCCAGCCCCAGCATTTT.